Presented here are 15 T cell receptor beta chains from one specimen sequenced in a study of T cell changes during pregnancy in multiple sclerosis. Here immunoSEQ multiplex PCR was the method, and the copy in TCRdb shows in-frame clones only, minus some. The sample carries some 40,000 clones, about 89% recorded once. The sequences come from CD4+ T cells from peripheral blood mononuclear cells, collected in the third trimester of pregnancy. The receptors originated from a female donor in good health, enrolled as a control in a pregnancy study.

V usage is TRBV19 and J usage is TRBJ1-1, with TRBD1 matching over 8 bases. The V gene's germline CDR1 is LNHDA and CDR2 SQIVND (reference sequence). This CDR3 has 16 amino acids. Losses at the gene ends were 7 bases for V and 0 bases for J; bases not matched to a gene: 10. CDR3 DNA: TGTGCCAGTATCCTCCGGGCAGGGGGCATGAACACTGAAGCTTTCTTT. Translated: CASILRAGGMNTEAFF.

The chain recombines TRBV5-1 with TRBJ2-7, with D possibly TRBD1 on 5 matching bases. The V end lost 2 bases, the J end lost 3 bases, and 9 bases lay between the germline ends. CDR3 length equals 13 residues. CDR1 is SGHRS, CDR2 YFSETQ, per germline. This CDR3 is CASSLLQGYEQYF. The CDR3 DNA reads TGCGCCAGCAGCTTACTCCAGGGCTACGAGCAGTACTTC.

This clone came up a few times. In nucleotides, the CDR3 is TGTGCCAGCAGCGTTGACAGTGGTAACACTGAAGCTTTCTTT. It encodes CASSVDSGNTEAFF. V is TRBV7-9 and J is TRBJ1-1; a possible D gene is TRBD1 (5 bases). Germline lookup yields CDR1 SEHNR and CDR2 FQNEAQ (reference sequence). This CDR3 region has 14 residues. Trimming left V 5 bases short and J 2 bases short, with 12 bases between.

The chain is built from TRBV2 and TRBJ1-5; D might be TRBD1 (6 bases). Looked up from germline, CDR1 is SNHLY and CDR2 is FYNNEI. V was cut by 3 bases and J by 8 bases, with 26 bases left in between. This CDR3 has 18 amino acids. The CDR3 DNA reads as TGTGCCAGCAGTGACTATCCCCGGGGGGCGAAAACGGGCGAGCCCCAGCATTTT. Residues: CASSDYPRGAKTGEPQHF.

The chain couples TRBV28 to TRBJ1-2, with D perhaps TRBD1 (5 bases). The germline V gene encodes CDR1 MDHEN and CDR2 SYDVKM. The V gene lost 2 bases and the J gene lost 1 base, with 11 bases spanning the gap. This CDR3 comprises 15 residues. CDR3 amino acids: CASSLVQGLNYGYTF. The CDR3 DNA reads TGTGCCAGCAGTTTAGTCCAGGGTCTTAACTATGGCTACACCTTC.

The chain couples TRBV18 to TRBJ1-4; 9 bases map to TRBD1. Looked up from germline, CDR1 is KGHSH and CDR2 is LQKENI. With 2 bases clipped from V and 6 bases from J, the junction kept 4 bases outside the gene matches. The CDR3 is made up of 15 amino acids. In DNA, the CDR3 is TGTGCCAGCTCACCAAGACAGGGGGGAGATGAAAAACTGTTTTTT. Translation gives CASSPRQGGDEKLFF.

Only a few counts were recorded for this clone. The J gene is TRBJ1-6, the V gene TRBV7-2, with TRBD1 matching 8 bases. CDR1 and CDR2 (germline): SGHTA, FQGNSA. The V and J ends lost 3 bases and 7 bases, in that order; junction bases with no gene match: 5. This CDR3 has 15 amino acids. The CDR3 protein is CASSLDRAWNSPLHF. In DNA form, the CDR3 reads TGTGCCAGCAGCTTGGACAGGGCTTGGAATTCACCCCTCCACTTT.

The chain uses TRBV12-5 and TRBJ2-2; TRBD2 is a possible D gene (5 bases). The germline CDR1 and CDR2 sequences are LGHNT and FRNRAP. The length of the CDR3 is 14 residues. V lost 2 bases to trimming and J lost 7 bases, with 11 bases between them. DNA of the CDR3: TGTGCTAGTGGTTTGATCGGGAATGTCGGGGAGCTGTTTTTT. Translated: CASGLIGNVGELFF.

The chain recombines TRBV7-8 with TRBJ2-1; TRBD2 aligns across 12 bases. CDR3 length equals 17 residues. J was trimmed by 2 bases and V by 5 bases; bases with no gene match: 7. Germline CDR1 is SGHVS and CDR2 is FQNEAQ. As DNA, the CDR3 is TGTGCCAGCAGCACTGGACTAGCGGGGATAACCTACAATGAGCAGTTCTTC. Translating it yields CASSTGLAGITYNEQFF.

The chain combines TRBV7-8 with TRBJ1-5, with D unresolved. The CDR3 sequence is 14 residues long. Trimming took off 5 bases at V and 6 bases at J, with 14 bases between the two ends. Germline V gene sequence: CDR1 SGHVS, CDR2 FQNEAQ. DNA of the CDR3: TGTGCCAGCAGCGCCAGTCGGGGTCTTCAGCCCCAGCATTTT. Translating gives CASSASRGLQPQHF.

V usage is TRBV6-5 and J usage is TRBJ1-1; 12 positions agree with TRBD1. CDR3 length equals 14 residues. The ends lost 5 bases at V and 8 bases at J; junction bases unmatched: 6. Germline V gene data show CDR1 as MNHEY and CDR2 as SVGAGI. The CDR3 spells CASSPLGTGGEAFF. For the CDR3, the DNA is TGTGCCAGCAGTCCGCTGGGGACAGGGGGCGAAGCTTTCTTT.

This rearrangement joins TRBV9 to TRBJ2-2; D is possibly TRBD2 (6 bases). There are 14 residues in the CDR3. CDR1 and CDR2 from the germline V gene are SGDLS and YYNGEE. Trimming removed 4 bases at V and 1 base at J, with 8 bases between. The DNA for the CDR3 is TGTGCCAGCAGCTTTAGCGGGAACACCGGGGAGCTGTTTTTT. Encoded protein: CASSFSGNTGELFF.

The gene calls are TRBV9 and TRBJ1-6, with D perhaps matching TRBD1 (6 bases). Germline-derived CDR1 and CDR2 are SGDLS and YYNGEE. The CDR3 totals 17 residues. With 3 bases removed from V and 1 base from J, the gap between germline ends came to 14 bases. CDR3 region: CASSANRVGSYNSPLHF. The CDR3 nucleotides read TGTGCCAGCAGCGCCAACAGGGTGGGATCCTATAATTCACCCCTCCACTTT.

The genes are TRBV19 and TRBJ1-2; the D gene is possibly TRBD1 (5 bases). V lost 0 bases and J 5 bases, leaving 13 bases between the germline ends. Germline-derived CDR1 and CDR2 are LNHDA and SQIVND (reference sequence). The CDR3 spans 15 residues. CDR3 bases: TGTGCCAGTAGTATAGATGGAGGGACGGGTTATGGCTACACCTTC. Translated, it gives CASSIDGGTGYGYTF.

The chain recombines TRBV28 with TRBJ2-1, with D tentatively TRBD2 (6 bases). The CDR3 is 15 residues long. Trimming took 11 bases from V and 6 from J, leaving 23 bases between them. Germline V gene sequence: CDR1 MDHEN, CDR2 SYDVKM. CDR3 amino acids: CAARPGSKEGNEQFF. CDR3 nucleotides: TGTGCCGCTAGACCAGGGAGCAAGGAGGGCAATGAGCAGTTCTTC.